This T cell receptor (beta chain) was captured by sequencing in a study of human T cells and chemical hapten exposure. This clonotype was recorded at least ten times. Its matching antigen is unknown. Findings and limits, study-wide: Once DPC sensitization occurred, TCRs above 1 in 1000 frequency showed no change.

Losses at the gene ends were 7 bases for V and 1 base for J; bases not matched to a gene: 5. CDR1 is MNHEY and CDR2 is SVGAGI in the germline V gene. The CDR3 loop spans 14 amino acids. Time point in this sample: patch test 2, 6 weeks after DPC sensitization. The treatment: therapeutic diphenylcyclopropenone sensitization with weekly scalp DPC. The drawing of blood occurred before each patch test was applied. TCRdb independently ran MiXCR on the RACE reads; one entry per CDR3 protein. The table includes approximately 89,000 distinct CDR3 sequences, 6.5% to 8.5% detected once. V usage is TRBV6-5 and J usage is TRBJ2-3, with TRBD2 matching 7 bases. Sequenced material: whole blood, taken in connection with sensitization to the hapten diphenylcyclopropenone (DPC). The source of this sequence is a woman in her twenties or thirties with alopecia areata. Some clones in this sample may be carry-over from other donors' samples. CDR3 DNA sequence: TGTGCCAGCACACGGGGGGATCGCACAGATACGCAGTATTTT. This encodes CASTRGDRTDTQYF.